This T cell receptor beta chain is drawn from a study of T cells in Graves' hyperthyroidism and ophthalmopathy. Study observations and caveats: Most expanded thyroid clonotypes above 0.001 recurred in blood. It was a median around seven months before onset that the model predicted ophthalmopathy.

The sample holds many counts of this clonotype. Antigen: not known. Patients were aged 18 to 65, had disease duration under 2 months, and had newly diagnosed hyperthyroidism. Fresh peripheral blood, around 9.2 ml of it, supplied the PBMCs. The CDR3 runs 13 residues. Trimming shortened V by 8 bases and J by 7 bases, and 14 bases separated the two germline ends. Template material for amplifying TCR beta CDR3 regions consisted of RNA transcripts. During a first-round RT-PCR of the TCR CDR3, the HTBI primer set was used. TCRdb redid the calling of the multiplex PCR reads with MiXCR, one entry per CDR3 protein. In the table there are 700,000 or so distinct CDR3 sequences, about 16% of which are singletons.

The chain uses TRBV12-3 or TRBV12-4 and TRBJ1-4; possible D gene TRBD1, 5 bases. This TCR came from a man younger than 35 with Graves' hyperthyroidism. The sequenced material came from blood. In DNA, the CDR3 is TGTGCCAGCCGCACCCAGGGCGGTGAAAAACTGTTTTTT. This encodes CASRTQGGEKLFF.